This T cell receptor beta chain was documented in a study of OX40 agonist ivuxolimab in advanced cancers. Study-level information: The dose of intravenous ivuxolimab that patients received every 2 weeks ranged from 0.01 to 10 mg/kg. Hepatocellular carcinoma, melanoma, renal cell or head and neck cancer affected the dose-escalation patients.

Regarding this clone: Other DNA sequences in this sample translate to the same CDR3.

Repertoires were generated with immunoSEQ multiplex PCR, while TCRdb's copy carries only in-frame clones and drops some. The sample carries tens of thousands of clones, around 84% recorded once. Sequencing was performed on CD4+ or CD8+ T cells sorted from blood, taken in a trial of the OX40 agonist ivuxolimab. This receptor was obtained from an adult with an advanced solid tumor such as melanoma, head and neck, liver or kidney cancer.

CDR3 nucleotide sequence: TGTGCCAGCTCACCACTGGTTCAGGGCGAGCAGTACTTC. This encodes CASSPLVQGEQYF. V and J are TRBV18 and TRBJ2-7, with TRBD1 as a possible D gene (5 bases). Trimming cost V 1 base and J 6 bases, with 10 bases left between them. CDR3 length equals 13 residues. Looked up from germline, CDR1 is KGHSH and CDR2 is LQKENI.